This T cell receptor beta chain was identified during a study of tumor-infiltrating lymphocytes in localized non-small cell lung cancer. Study information: Several tumor histologies, both smoking statuses, and some post-neoadjuvant chemotherapy samples were included. Resected tumor was paired with non-adjacent uninvolved lung from the same patient. Study-level points and caveats: No T-cell fraction difference was seen between IM1 and IM2 tumors. Only some patients had TCR sequencing, depending on available tissue.

Trimming left V 3 bases short and J 5 bases short, with 10 bases between. The germline CDR1 and CDR2 sequences are WNHNN and SYGVQD (reference sequence). This CDR3 comprises 13 residues. Sequencing was performed with immunoSEQ multiplex PCR; in TCRdb, only in-frame clones are kept and a portion is missing. The table records roughly 6,000 clones, 60% to 80% of them present only once. With respect to this clone: Its specificity is unknown.

The chain uses TRBV10-1 and TRBJ1-2; D gene unclear. Sequenced material: uninvolved lung tissue not adjacent to the tumor. This receptor was obtained from a human donor with non-small cell lung cancer. The DNA for the CDR3 is TGCGCCAGCAGTGAAGGGCAGGAGTATGGCTACACCTTC. As protein: CASSEGQEYGYTF.